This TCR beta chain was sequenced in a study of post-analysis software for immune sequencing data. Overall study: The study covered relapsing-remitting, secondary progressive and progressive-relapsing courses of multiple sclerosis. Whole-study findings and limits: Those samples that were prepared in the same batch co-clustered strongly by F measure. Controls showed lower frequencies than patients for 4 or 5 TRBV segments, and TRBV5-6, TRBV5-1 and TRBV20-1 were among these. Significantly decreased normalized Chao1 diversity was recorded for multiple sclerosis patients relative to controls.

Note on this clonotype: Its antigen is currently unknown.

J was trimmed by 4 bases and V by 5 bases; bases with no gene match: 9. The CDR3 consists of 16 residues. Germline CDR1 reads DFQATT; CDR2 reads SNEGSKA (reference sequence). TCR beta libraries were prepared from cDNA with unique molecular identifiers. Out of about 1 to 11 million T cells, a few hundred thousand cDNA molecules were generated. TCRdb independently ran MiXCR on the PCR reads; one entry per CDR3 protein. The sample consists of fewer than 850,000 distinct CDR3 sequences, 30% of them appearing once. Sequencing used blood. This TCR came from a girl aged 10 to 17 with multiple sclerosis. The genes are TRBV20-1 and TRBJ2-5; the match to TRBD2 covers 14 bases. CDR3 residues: CSAGDGTSGSGETQYF. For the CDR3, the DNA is TGCAGTGCTGGGGACGGGACTAGCGGGAGTGGAGAGACCCAGTACTTC.